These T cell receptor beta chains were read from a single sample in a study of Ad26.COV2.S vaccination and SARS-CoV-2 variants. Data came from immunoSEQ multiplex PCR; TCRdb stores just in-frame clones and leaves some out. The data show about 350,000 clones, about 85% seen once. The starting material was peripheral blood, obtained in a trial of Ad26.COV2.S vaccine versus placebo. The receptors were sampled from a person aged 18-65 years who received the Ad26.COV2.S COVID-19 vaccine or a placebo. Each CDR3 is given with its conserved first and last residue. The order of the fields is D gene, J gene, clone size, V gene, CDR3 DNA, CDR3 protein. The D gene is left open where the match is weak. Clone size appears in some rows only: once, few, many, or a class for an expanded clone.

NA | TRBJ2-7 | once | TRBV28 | TGTGCCAGCAGTTTAATGGGGAAAGTGCAACAGTACTTC | CASSLMGKVQQYF
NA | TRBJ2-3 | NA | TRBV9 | TGTGCCAGCAGCGTAGGCCCATACAGCACAGATACGCAGTATTTT | CASSVGPYSTDTQYF
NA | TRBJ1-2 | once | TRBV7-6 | TGTGCCAGCAGCCTCGGAAGGACAGAAAATTCAAACTATGGCTACACCTTC | CASSLGRTENSNYGYTF
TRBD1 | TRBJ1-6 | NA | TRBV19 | TGTGCCAGTAGTCCTCAGGACAGGGTGAATTCACCCCTCCACTTT | CASSPQDRVNSPLHF
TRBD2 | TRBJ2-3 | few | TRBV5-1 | TGCGCCAGCAGCCCGGGACTAGCGGGAGGAATTACAGATACGCAGTATTTT | CASSPGLAGGITDTQYF
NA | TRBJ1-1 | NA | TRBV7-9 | TGTGCCAGCAGCTTAGAGCAGAACACTGAAGCTTTCTTT | CASSLEQNTEAFF
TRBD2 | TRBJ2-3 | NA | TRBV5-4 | TGTGCCAGCAGCGTTACTAGCGGGGGGGTCCCTCTGAGCACAGATACGCAGTATTTT | CASSVTSGGVPLSTDTQYF
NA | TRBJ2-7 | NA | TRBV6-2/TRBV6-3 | TGTGCCAGCAGTTACCCGGGACAAACCTACGAGCAGTACTTC | CASSYPGQTYEQYF
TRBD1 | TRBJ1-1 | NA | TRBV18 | TGTGCCAGCTCACCCGTGGGGACAGGGCACACTGAAGCTTTCTTT | CASSPVGTGHTEAFF
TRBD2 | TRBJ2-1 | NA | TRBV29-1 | TGCAGCGTTGGAGGACTAGCGGGAGACTACAATGAGCAGTTCTTC | CSVGGLAGDYNEQFF
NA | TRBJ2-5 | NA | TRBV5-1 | TGCGCCAGCAGCCCAGGGGAACAAGAGACCCAGTACTTC | CASSPGEQETQYF
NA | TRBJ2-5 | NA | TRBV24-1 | TGTGCCACCAGTGACCTTACCGGGACCCAAGAGACCCAGTACTTC | CATSDLTGTQETQYF
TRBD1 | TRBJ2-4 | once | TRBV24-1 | TGTGCCACCAGTGATGGGACAGACGGTGCCAAAAACATTCAGTACTTC | CATSDGTDGAKNIQYF
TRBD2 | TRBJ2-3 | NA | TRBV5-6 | TGTGCCAGCAGCTTTACGGGAGGAAGCACAGATACGCAGTATTTT | CASSFTGGSTDTQYF
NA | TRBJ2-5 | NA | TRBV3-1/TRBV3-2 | TGTGCCAGCAGCCAAATAGCGGAGGGGGTTGAGACCCAGTACTTC | CASSQIAEGVETQYF
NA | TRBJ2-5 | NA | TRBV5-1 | TGCGCCAGCAGCAACGCGAGGCCGAACCAAGAGACCCAGTACTTC | CASSNARPNQETQYF
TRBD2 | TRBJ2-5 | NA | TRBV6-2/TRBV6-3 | TGTGCCAGCAGTTATGACGCGGGAGGTTGGGTAGCGACCCAGTACTTC | CASSYDAGGWVATQYF
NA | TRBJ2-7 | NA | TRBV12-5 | TGTGCTAGTGGTTTGGCGGGGCCTTACGAGCAGTACTTC | CASGLAGPYEQYF
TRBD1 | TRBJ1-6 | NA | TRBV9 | TGTGCCAGCAGCGTACAGGGACAGAGTAATTCACCCCTCCACTTT | CASSVQGQSNSPLHF
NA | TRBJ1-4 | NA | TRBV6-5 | TGTGCCAGCAGTCCTCCTGGGCAGCGGGATGAAAAACTGTTTTTT | CASSPPGQRDEKLFF